This T cell receptor beta chain appears in the sequencing data of a study of blood T cell repertoires in COVID-19. In this sample, this clone turned up a few times. The CDR3 length is 17 residues. Germline lookup yields CDR1 LGHNA and CDR2 YNFKEQ. The ends lost 0 bases at V and 4 bases at J; junction bases unmatched: 9. Clones were sequenced by immunoSEQ multiplex PCR, and TCRdb holds only the in-frame ones, with some missing. This table has 100,000 to 150,000 clones, around 87% appearing once. The sample taken for sequencing was peripheral blood. The J gene is TRBJ2-5, the V gene TRBV4-2; TRBD2 matches at 9 bases. The sequence was obtained from a woman aged 70-85 years with acute or convalescent COVID-19. DNA for the CDR3: TGTGCCAGCAGCCAAGATCTGGGGCGGGGGGGCCTAGAGACCCAGTACTTC. It translates to CASSQDLGRGGLETQYF.